The clone carrying this TCR beta chain was found a few times. The antigen is not known. The data stem from a study of beta chain features in type 1 diabetes. Turning to the study itself: The samples had 100 million to 140 million sorted cells examined in all. Study results and caveats: Among all four CD4+ subsets, Type 1 diabetes patients had TCRB CDR3s that were moderately but significantly shorter. HLA effects on TCRB rearrangement stayed unresolved here.

In germline, CDR1 is SEHNR, CDR2 FQNEAQ (reference sequence). The CDR3 spans 16 residues. V was clipped by 4 bases and J by 5 bases; unmatched bases: 12. The entirety of the isolated RNA underwent reverse transcription, so expressed TCRB transcripts were sequenced. Clones were read by immunoSEQ multiplex PCR, and TCRdb kept only the in-frame ones, dropping some. The sample holds roughly 400,000 clones, over 9% seen once. The sequencing sample was made of central memory CD4+ T cells from blood. The rearrangement joins TRBV7-9 to TRBJ1-2; TRBD1 matches 8 bases. The clonotype originates from a man between 25 and 39 years old with type 1 diabetes. For the CDR3, the DNA is TGTGCCAGCAGCTCGTCCGGGACAGGCCCGCTTTATGGCTACACCTTC. As protein: CASSSSGTGPLYGYTF.